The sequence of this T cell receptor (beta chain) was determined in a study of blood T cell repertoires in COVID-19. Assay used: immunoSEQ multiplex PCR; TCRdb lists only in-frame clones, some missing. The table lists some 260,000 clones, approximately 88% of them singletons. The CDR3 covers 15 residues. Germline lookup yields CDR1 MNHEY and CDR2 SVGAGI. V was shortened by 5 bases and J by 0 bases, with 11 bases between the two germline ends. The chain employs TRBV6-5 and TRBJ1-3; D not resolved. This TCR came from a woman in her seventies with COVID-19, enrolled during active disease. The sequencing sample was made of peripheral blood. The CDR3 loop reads CASSLRRDSGNTIYF. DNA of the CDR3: TGTGCCAGCAGTCTCCGACGGGACTCTGGAAACACCATATATTTT.